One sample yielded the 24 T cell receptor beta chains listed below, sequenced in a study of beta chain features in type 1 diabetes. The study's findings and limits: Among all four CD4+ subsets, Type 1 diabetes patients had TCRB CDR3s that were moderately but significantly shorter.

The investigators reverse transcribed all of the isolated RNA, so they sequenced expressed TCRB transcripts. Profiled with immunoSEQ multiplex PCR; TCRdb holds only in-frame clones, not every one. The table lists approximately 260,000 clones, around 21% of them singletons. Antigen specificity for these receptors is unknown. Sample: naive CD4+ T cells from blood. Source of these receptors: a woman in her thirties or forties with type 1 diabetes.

This chain's CDR3 is CASSPDPGQGTYEQFF. DNA of the CDR3: TGTGCCAGCAGCCCCGATCCGGGACAGGGGACCTATGAGCAGTTCTTC. V gene TRBV6-6 combines with J gene TRBJ2-1; 10 positions agree with TRBD1. Per the germline V gene, CDR1 is MNHNY and CDR2 is SVGAGI (reference sequence). Trimming took 6 bases from V and 8 from J; bases not matched to a gene: 13. This CDR3 spans 16 amino acids.

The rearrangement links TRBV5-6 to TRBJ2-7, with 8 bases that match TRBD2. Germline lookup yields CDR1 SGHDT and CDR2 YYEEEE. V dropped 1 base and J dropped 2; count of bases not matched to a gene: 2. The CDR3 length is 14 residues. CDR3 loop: CASSLIAGPYEQYF. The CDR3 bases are TGTGCCAGCAGCTTGATAGCGGGGCCCTACGAGCAGTACTTC.

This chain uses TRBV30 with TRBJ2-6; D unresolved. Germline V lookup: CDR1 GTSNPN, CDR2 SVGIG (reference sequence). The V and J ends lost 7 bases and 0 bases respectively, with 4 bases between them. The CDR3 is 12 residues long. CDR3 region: CAYSSGANVLTF. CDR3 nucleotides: TGTGCCTACAGCTCTGGGGCCAACGTCCTGACTTTC.

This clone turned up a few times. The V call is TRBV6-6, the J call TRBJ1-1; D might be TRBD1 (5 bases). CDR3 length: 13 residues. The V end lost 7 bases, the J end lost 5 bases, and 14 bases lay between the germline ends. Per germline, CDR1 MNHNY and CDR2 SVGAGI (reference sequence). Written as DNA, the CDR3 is TGTGCCAGCACCTTACCGGGGGGAACTGAAGCTTTCTTT. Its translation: CASTLPGGTEAFF.

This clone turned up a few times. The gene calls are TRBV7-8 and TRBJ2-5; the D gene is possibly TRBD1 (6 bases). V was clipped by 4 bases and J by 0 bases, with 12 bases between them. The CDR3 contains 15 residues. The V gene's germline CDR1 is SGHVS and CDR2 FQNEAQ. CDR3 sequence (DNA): TGTGCCAGCAGCTCCCTCTGGACAGACCAAGAGACCCAGTACTTC. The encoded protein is CASSSLWTDQETQYF.

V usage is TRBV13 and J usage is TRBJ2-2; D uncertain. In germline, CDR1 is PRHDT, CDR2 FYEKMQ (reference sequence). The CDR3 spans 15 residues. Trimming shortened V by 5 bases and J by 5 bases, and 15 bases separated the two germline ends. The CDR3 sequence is CASSHRRPATGELFF. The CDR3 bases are TGTGCCAGCAGCCACCGCAGGCCGGCTACCGGGGAGCTGTTTTTT. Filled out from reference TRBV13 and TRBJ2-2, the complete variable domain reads AAGVIQSPRHLIKEKRETATLKCYPIPRHDTVYWYQQGPGQDPQFLISFYEKMQSDKGSIPDRFSAQQFSDYHSELNMSSLELGDSALYFCASSHRRPATGELFFGEGSRLTVL.

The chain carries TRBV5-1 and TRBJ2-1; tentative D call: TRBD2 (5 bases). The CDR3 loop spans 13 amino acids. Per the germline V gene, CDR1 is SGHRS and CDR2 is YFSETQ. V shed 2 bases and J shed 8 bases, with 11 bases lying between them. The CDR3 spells CASSFVVSDEQFF. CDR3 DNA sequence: TGCGCCAGCAGCTTTGTAGTTAGCGATGAGCAGTTCTTC. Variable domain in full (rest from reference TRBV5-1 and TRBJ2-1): KAGVTQTPRYLIKTRGQQVTLSCSPISGHRSVSWYQQTPGQGLQFLFEYFSETQRNKGNFPGRFSGRQFSNSRSEMNVSTLELGDSALYLCASSFVVSDEQFFGPGTRLTVL.

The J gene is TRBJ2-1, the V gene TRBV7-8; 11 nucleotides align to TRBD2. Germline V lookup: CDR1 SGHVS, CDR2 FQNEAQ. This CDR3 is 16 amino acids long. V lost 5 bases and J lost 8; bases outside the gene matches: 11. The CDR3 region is CASSPRTSGRSDEQFF. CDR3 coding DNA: TGTGCCAGCAGCCCTAGGACTAGCGGGCGAAGCGATGAGCAGTTCTTC.

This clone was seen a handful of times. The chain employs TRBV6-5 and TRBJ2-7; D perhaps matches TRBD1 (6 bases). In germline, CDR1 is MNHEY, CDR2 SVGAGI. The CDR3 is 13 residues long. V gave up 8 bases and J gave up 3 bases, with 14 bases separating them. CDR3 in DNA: TGTGCCAGCGGAGGACAGTCCAGCTACGAGCAGTACTTC. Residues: CASGGQSSYEQYF.

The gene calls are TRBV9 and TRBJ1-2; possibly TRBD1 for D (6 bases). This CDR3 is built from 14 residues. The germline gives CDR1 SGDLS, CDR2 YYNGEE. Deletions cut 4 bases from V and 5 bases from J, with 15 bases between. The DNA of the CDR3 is TGTGCCAGCAGCACCAGCCAGGGGAGATATGGCTACACCTTC. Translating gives CASSTSQGRYGYTF.

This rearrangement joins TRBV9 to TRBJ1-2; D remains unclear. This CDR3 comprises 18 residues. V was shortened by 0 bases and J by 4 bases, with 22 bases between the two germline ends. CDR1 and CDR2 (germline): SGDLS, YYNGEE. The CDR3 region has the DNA TGTGCCAGCAGCGTAGCTATAAAGACGGGAGGCCTGGGCTATGGCTACACCTTC. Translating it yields CASSVAIKTGGLGYGYTF. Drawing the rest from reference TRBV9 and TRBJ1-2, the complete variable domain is DSGVTQTPKHLITATGQRVTLRCSPRSGDLSVYWYQQSLDQGLQFLIQYYNGEERAKGNILERFSAQQFPDLHSELNLSSLELGDSALYFCASSVAIKTGGLGYGYTFGSGTRLTVV.

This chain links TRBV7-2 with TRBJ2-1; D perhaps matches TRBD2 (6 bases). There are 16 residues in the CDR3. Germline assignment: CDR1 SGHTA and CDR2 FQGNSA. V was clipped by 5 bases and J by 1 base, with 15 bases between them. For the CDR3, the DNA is TGTGCCAGCAGCGGTAGCGGCACCTTATCCTACAATGAGCAGTTCTTC. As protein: CASSGSGTLSYNEQFF.

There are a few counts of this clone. The CDR3 sequence: CASKARREQETQYF. The CDR3 DNA sequence: TGTGCCAGCAAGGCTCGACGGGAACAAGAGACCCAGTACTTC. This chain uses TRBV7-9 with TRBJ2-5, with a tentative D call TRBD2 (5 bases). The germline V gene encodes CDR1 SEHNR and CDR2 FQNEAQ (reference sequence). The germline V and J ends were trimmed by 7 bases and 2 bases, with 14 bases remaining between them. This CDR3 region has 14 residues.

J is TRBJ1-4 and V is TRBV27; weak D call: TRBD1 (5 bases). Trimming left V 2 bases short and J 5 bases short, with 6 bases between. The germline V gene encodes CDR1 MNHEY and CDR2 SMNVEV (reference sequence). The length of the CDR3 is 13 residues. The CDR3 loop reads CASSLRGNEKLFF. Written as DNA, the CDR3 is TGTGCCAGCAGTTTAAGGGGAAATGAAAAACTGTTTTTT. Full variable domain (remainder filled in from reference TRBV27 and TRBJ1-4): EAQVTQNPRYLITVTGKKLTVTCSQNMNHEYMSWYRQDPGLGLRQIYYSMNVEVTDKGDVPEGYKVSRKEKRNFPLILESPSPNQTSLYFCASSLRGNEKLFFGSGTQLSVL.

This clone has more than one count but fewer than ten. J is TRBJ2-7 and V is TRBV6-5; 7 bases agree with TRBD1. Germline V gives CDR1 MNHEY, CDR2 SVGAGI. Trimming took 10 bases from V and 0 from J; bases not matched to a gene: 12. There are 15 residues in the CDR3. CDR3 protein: CATRSGTANSYEQYF. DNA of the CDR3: TGTGCCACCCGGTCTGGGACAGCGAACTCCTACGAGCAGTACTTC.

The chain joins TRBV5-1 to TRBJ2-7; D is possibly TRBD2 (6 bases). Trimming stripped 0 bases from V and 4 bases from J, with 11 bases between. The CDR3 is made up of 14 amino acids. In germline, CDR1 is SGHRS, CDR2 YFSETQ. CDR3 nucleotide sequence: TGCGCCAGCAGCTTGGCCGCGGGGTCTTACGAGCAGTACTTC. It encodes CASSLAAGSYEQYF.

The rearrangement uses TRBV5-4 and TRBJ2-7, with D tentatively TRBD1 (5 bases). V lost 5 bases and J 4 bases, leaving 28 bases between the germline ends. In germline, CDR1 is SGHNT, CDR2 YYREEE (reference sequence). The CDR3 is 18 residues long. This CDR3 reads CASSGGGRADGEWYEQYF. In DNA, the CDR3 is TGTGCCAGCAGTGGCGGCGGCAGGGCCGACGGCGAGTGGTACGAGCAGTACTTC. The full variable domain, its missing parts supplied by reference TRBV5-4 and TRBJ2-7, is ETGVTQSPTHLIKTRGQQVTLRCSSQSGHNTVSWYQQALGQGPQFIFQYYREEENGRGNFPPRFSGLQFPNYSSELNVNALELDDSALYLCASSGGGRADGEWYEQYFGPGTRLTVT.

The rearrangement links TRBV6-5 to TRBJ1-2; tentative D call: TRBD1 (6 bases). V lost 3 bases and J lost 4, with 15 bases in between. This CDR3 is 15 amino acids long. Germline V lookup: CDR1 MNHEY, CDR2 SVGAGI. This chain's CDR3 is CASSYRGGGSYGYTF. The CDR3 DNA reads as TGTGCCAGCAGTTATAGGGGGGGCGGATCCTATGGCTACACCTTC.

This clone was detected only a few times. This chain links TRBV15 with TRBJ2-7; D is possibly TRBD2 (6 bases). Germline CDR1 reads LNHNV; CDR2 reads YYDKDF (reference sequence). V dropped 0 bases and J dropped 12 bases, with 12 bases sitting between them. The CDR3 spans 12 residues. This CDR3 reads CATSRDSNGRYF. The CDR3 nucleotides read TGTGCCACCAGCAGAGATAGTAACGGGAGGTACTTC.

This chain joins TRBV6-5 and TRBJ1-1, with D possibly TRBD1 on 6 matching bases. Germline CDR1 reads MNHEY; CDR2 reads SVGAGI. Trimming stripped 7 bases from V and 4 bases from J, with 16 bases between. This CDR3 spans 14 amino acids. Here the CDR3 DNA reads TGTGCCAGCACCACACACAGGGAGGGCACTGAAGCTTTCTTT. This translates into CASTTHREGTEAFF.

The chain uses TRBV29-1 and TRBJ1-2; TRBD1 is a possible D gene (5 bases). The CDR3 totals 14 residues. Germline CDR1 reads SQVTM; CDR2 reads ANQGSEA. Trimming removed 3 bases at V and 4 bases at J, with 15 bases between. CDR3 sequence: CSVDPGLGLYGYTF. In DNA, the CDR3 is TGCAGCGTTGACCCAGGGTTGGGGCTCTATGGCTACACCTTC.

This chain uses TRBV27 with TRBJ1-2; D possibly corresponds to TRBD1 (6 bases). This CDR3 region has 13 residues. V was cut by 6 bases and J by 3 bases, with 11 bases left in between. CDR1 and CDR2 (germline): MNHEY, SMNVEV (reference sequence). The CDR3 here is CASRPTGYYGYTF. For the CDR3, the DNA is TGTGCCAGCAGGCCCACAGGGTACTATGGCTACACCTTC.

In DNA, the CDR3 is TGTGCCAGCAGCGCGTCCATCCCGGGAGATACGCAGTATTTT. Protein sequence: CASSASIPGDTQYF. V and J are TRBV7-8 and TRBJ2-3, with no clear D. The CDR3 consists of 14 residues. The germline V gene has CDR1 SGHVS and CDR2 FQNEAQ. Trimming cost V 5 bases and J 5 bases, with 14 bases left between them.

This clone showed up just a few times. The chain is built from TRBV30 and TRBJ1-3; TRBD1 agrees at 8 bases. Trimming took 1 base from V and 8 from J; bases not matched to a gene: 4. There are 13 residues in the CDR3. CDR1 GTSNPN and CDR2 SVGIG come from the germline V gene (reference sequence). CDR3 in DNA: TGTGCCTGGAGTGCAGGGGGCGCGGACACCATATATTTT. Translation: CAWSAGGADTIYF.